This TCR beta chain came from a study of shared clonotypes between healthy human individuals. Study-wide findings and caveats: Among non-shared clonotypes, generation probabilities were lower than among those shared by all four donors.

Germline V gene sequence: CDR1 LNHDA, CDR2 SQIVND (reference sequence). The CDR3 covers 17 residues. V dropped 7 bases and J dropped 0; count of bases not matched to a gene: 11. The genomic DNA of each subset was split evenly across several immunoSEQ plates. TCRdb's copy holds only in-frame clones and misses some; the assay was immunoSEQ multiplex PCR. The sample lists fewer than 1.4 million clones, around 78% seen once, with 0.6% to 0.7% in the top ten. Concerning this clone: Its target is unknown.

The donors, healthy adults who were HIV-negative, had experienced no recent acute infections or vaccinations. The sample taken for sequencing was memory CD4+ T cells from PBMCs. The subset here: CD45RA-negative fraction. The source is a young man in good health. Some clones in this sample may be carry-over from other donors' samples. V gene TRBV19 combines with J gene TRBJ2-4; 8 nucleotides align to TRBD1. CDR3 amino acids: CASKPGGTTLAKNIQYF. The CDR3 bases are TGTGCCAGTAAACCAGGGGGCACTACTTTAGCCAAAAACATTCAGTACTTC. Full variable domain (outside the CDR3, taken from reference TRBV19 and TRBJ2-4): DGGITQSPKYLFRKEGQNVTLSCEQNLNHDAMYWYRQDPGQGLRLIYYSQIVNDFQKGDIAEGYSVSREKKESFPLTVTSAQKNPTAFYLCASKPGGTTLAKNIQYFGAGTRLSVL.